Each of the 8 T cell receptor beta chains below was sequenced from the same sample in a study of T cell changes during pregnancy in multiple sclerosis. Method: immunoSEQ multiplex PCR; TCRdb's copy keeps in-frame clones and lacks some. The sample contains tens of thousands of clones, around 94% of which appear only once. The starting material was peripheral blood, obtained in the third trimester of pregnancy. The receptor set was obtained from a female donor in good health, enrolled as a control in a pregnancy study.

This clone appeared a few times. The V gene is TRBV19, the J gene TRBJ1-4, with TRBD1 identical over 11 bases. Germline assignment: CDR1 LNHDA and CDR2 SQIVND (reference sequence). CDR3 length: 15 residues. V was clipped by 9 bases and J by 8 bases; unmatched bases: 11. This CDR3 is CASTGTGGWTEKLFF. Written as DNA, the CDR3 is TGTGCCAGCACCGGGACAGGGGGTTGGACGGAAAAACTGTTTTTT.

This chain uses TRBV6-1 with TRBJ1-2, with D unclear. CDR1 is MNHNS and CDR2 is SASEGT in the germline V gene. The CDR3 sequence is 15 residues long. V was shortened by 2 bases and J by 0 bases, with 10 bases between the two germline ends. In DNA, the CDR3 is TGTGCCAGCAGTGAACATTGGAGGACTAACTATGGCTACACCTTC. Its translation: CASSEHWRTNYGYTF.

The chain carries TRBV19 and TRBJ1-2, with TRBD1 matching 12 bases. The CDR3 contains 15 residues. CDR1 and CDR2 from the germline V gene are LNHDA and SQIVND (reference sequence). The V and J ends lost 4 bases and 8 bases, in that order; junction bases with no gene match: 8. CDR3 loop: CASSTGTGGGGGYTF. CDR3 coding DNA: TGTGCCAGTAGTACAGGGACAGGGGGCGGCGGAGGCTACACCTTC.

The chain joins TRBV27 to TRBJ1-6; 7 positions match TRBD1. V lost 2 bases and J lost 3; bases outside the gene matches: 7. Germline-derived CDR1 and CDR2 are MNHEY and SMNVEV (reference sequence). The CDR3 runs to 17 residues. CDR3 sequence: CASSLRGRGFYNSPLHF. Here the CDR3 DNA reads TGTGCCAGCAGTTTAAGGGGCAGGGGGTTCTATAATTCACCCCTCCACTTT.

CDR3 sequence reads: CASSIDMISGNTIYF. CDR3 DNA: TGTGCCAGTAGTATCGACATGATCTCAGGAAACACCATATATTTT. The V call is TRBV19, the J call TRBJ1-3; D uncertain. Trimming took 3 bases from V and 4 from J, leaving 13 bases between them. Germline V gives CDR1 LNHDA, CDR2 SQIVND (reference sequence). The CDR3 extends over 15 amino acids.

The chain employs TRBV14 and TRBJ1-1, with TRBD1 identical over 7 bases. The J segment lost 4 bases and the V segment lost 4 bases, leaving 9 bases of the junction unmatched. Germline loops: CDR1 SGHDN, CDR2 FVKESK. CDR3 size: 15 residues. For the CDR3, the DNA is TGTGCCAGCAGCCTTAGACAGGGAAGGAGCACTGAAGCTTTCTTT. It encodes CASSLRQGRSTEAFF. Filled out from reference TRBV14 and TRBJ1-1, the complete variable domain reads EAGVTQFPSHSVIEKGQTVTLRCDPISGHDNLYWYRRVMGKEIKFLLHFVKESKQDESGMPNNRFLAERTGGTYSTLKVQPAELEDSGVYFCASSLRQGRSTEAFFGQGTRLTVV.

The chain combines TRBV7-9 with TRBJ1-5; TRBD1 matches 7 bases. Germline V gene data show CDR1 as SEHNR and CDR2 as FQNEAQ (reference sequence). This CDR3 spans 14 amino acids. Trimming cost V 5 bases and J 4 bases; bases outside gene matches: 5. The CDR3 is CASSRGQVNQPQHF. The CDR3 DNA is TGTGCCAGCAGCCGTGGACAGGTGAATCAGCCCCAGCATTTT. The whole variable domain, remainder taken from reference TRBV7-9 and TRBJ1-5, is DTGVSQNPRHKITKRGQNVTFRCDPISEHNRLYWYRQTLGQGPEFLTYFQNEAQLEKSRLLSDRFSAERPKGSFSTLEIQRTEQGDSAMYLCASSRGQVNQPQHFGDGTRLSIL.

Here the CDR3 DNA reads TGCGCCAGCATGGAGACAGGGAAAGCTTTCTTT. It codes for CASMETGKAFF. The rearrangement links TRBV5-1 to TRBJ1-1, with TRBD1 identical over 7 bases. The V and J ends lost 6 bases and 9 bases, in that order; junction bases with no gene match: 5. This CDR3 has 11 amino acids. Germline values: CDR1 SGHRS, CDR2 YFSETQ. Complete variable domain (other parts from reference TRBV5-1 and TRBJ1-1): KAGVTQTPRYLIKTRGQQVTLSCSPISGHRSVSWYQQTPGQGLQFLFEYFSETQRNKGNFPGRFSGRQFSNSRSEMNVSTLELGDSALYLCASMETGKAFFGQGTRLTVV.